The 7 T cell receptor beta chains listed next were all sequenced from one sample in a study of blood T cell repertoires in COVID-19. TCRdb's table, derived via immunoSEQ multiplex PCR, lists solely in-frame clones and lacks some. The repertoire holds about 130,000 clones, 70% to 90% seen once, with more than 3.5% in the top ten. Material for sequencing was peripheral blood. The receptors come from a woman between 55 and 75 years old with acute or convalescent COVID-19.

V is TRBV27 and J is TRBJ1-1; possible D gene TRBD1, 6 bases. The CDR3 consists of 13 residues. Per germline, CDR1 MNHEY and CDR2 SMNVEV (reference sequence). V lost 6 bases and J lost 6, with 14 bases in between. In DNA, the CDR3 is TGTGCCAGCAGAAAACAGGGTAGTCCTGAAGCTTTCTTT. Residues: CASRKQGSPEAFF.

The chain employs TRBV6-1 and TRBJ1-2; D is possibly TRBD1 (6 bases). The germline CDR1 and CDR2 sequences are MNHNS and SASEGT. V dropped 2 bases and J dropped 0 bases, with 13 bases sitting between them. CDR3 size: 16 residues. CDR3 in amino acids: CASSEKGTPTNYGYTF. CDR3 coding DNA: TGTGCCAGCAGTGAAAAGGGGACACCCACTAACTATGGCTACACCTTC.

The chain uses TRBV30 and TRBJ2-1; 8 bases map to TRBD2. There are 14 residues in the CDR3. The V gene end was trimmed by 0 bases and the J gene end by 9 bases; junction bases not matched to a gene: 7. Germline V gives CDR1 GTSNPN, CDR2 SVGIG (reference sequence). The CDR3 loop is CAWSVGGGRGEQFF. The CDR3 DNA sequence: TGTGCCTGGAGTGTCGGGGGGGGGCGAGGTGAGCAGTTCTTC.

The J gene is TRBJ1-1, the V gene TRBV7-9; 8 bases map to TRBD1. CDR1 is SEHNR, CDR2 FQNEAQ, per germline (reference sequence). The CDR3 runs 14 residues. Unmatched junction bases numbered 4, after V lost 4 bases and J lost 3 bases. CDR3: CASSSTGAHTEAFF. In nucleotides, the CDR3 is TGTGCCAGCAGCTCGACAGGGGCCCACACTGAAGCTTTCTTT.

The chain recombines TRBV29-1 with TRBJ2-5; D is possibly TRBD2 (7 bases). Germline V gene data show CDR1 as SQVTM and CDR2 as ANQGSEA. The ends were cut back, 8 bases at V and 1 base at J, with 20 bases in the middle. This CDR3 spans 15 amino acids. The CDR3 here is CSIRDGGQIQETQYF. CDR3 sequence (DNA): TGCAGCATTCGCGACGGGGGGCAGATCCAAGAGACCCAGTACTTC.

The chain is built from TRBV28 and TRBJ1-1, with 7 bases aligning to TRBD1. The germline V gene encodes CDR1 MDHEN and CDR2 SYDVKM. V was clipped by 6 bases and J by 4 bases; unmatched bases: 5. CDR3 length equals 13 residues. CDR3 nucleotides: TGTGCCAGCAGGCTAGGGACAGTCACTGAAGCTTTCTTT. Protein: CASRLGTVTEAFF.

The genes are TRBV5-8 and TRBJ2-1; D is perhaps TRBD1 (7 bases). Germline CDR1 SGHTS, CDR2 YDEGEE. V shed 2 bases and J shed 2 bases, with 11 bases lying between them. The CDR3 totals 15 residues. The CDR3 loop is CASSLQGRTYNEQFF. In DNA form, the CDR3 reads TGTGCCAGCAGCTTACAGGGGAGGACCTACAATGAGCAGTTCTTC.